This T cell receptor beta chain was sequenced in a study of shared clonotypes between healthy human individuals. Participating donors were healthy, HIV-negative adults free of recent acute infections or vaccinations. Nashville, Tennessee was home to all donors, who were Caucasian adults. This table comes from immunoSEQ multiplex PCR, and its TCRdb copy is limited to in-frame clones, with some not included. The top ten hold about an eighth of the sample, which has 450,000 to 500,000 clones, around 80% seen once. The CDR3 consists of 14 residues. V lost 0 bases to trimming and J lost 4 bases, with 10 bases between them. Germline V gene lookup returns CDR1 SGDLS and CDR2 YYNGEE.

This receptor was obtained from a woman aged 40-49 years in good health. Some clones in this sample may be carry-over from other donors' samples. The genes are TRBV9 and TRBJ1-1, with D perhaps TRBD1 (6 bases). Material: PBMCs. Here the CDR3 DNA reads TGTGCCAGCAGCGTAGGCCAAGGGGGCACTGAAGCTTTCTTT. It specifies CASSVGQGGTEAFF.